This TCR beta chain emerged from a study of identical twins. Each CDR3 protein is one row after TCRdb ran MiXCR on the 5' RACE reads. The repertoire consists of about 340,000 distinct CDR3 sequences, with more than 9% occurring once and the leading ten covering about 7%. With 2 bases removed from V and 6 bases from J, the gap between germline ends came to 6 bases. CDR1 and CDR2 (germline): MNHEY, SVGEGT. CDR3 length: 12 amino acids. This clonotype was counted between two and nine times. Separately, the same data were catalogued under a study of yellow fever vaccine responses in identical twins.

The TCR was taken from a woman under 30 in good health. Sample: CD8+ T cells sorted from blood. The V gene is TRBV6-2 or TRBV6-3, the J gene TRBJ2-3; no clear D gene. CDR3 DNA: TGTGCCAGCAGTTACGGTCGTGATACGCAGTATTTT. Amino acid sequence: CASSYGRDTQYF.